This TCR beta chain is drawn from a study of blood T cell repertoires in COVID-19. Turning to the study itself: Acute and convalescent COVID-19 samples came from the United States, Italy and Spain. From T cells, B-cell-depleted T cells, or PBMCs came the material, which was cDNA or gDNA.

Authors' processing steps: Amplifying reference gene primers gave estimates of nucleated cell counts. Profiled with immunoSEQ multiplex PCR; TCRdb holds only in-frame clones, not every one. V and J calls and clone size are given by that table; D and trimming were obtained from the DNA. The sample includes about 140,000 clones, approximately 90% of them seen just once. Trimming took off 1 base at V and 15 bases at J, with 10 bases between the two ends. This CDR3 spans 11 amino acids. Germline V gene data show CDR1 as SEHNR and CDR2 as FQNEAQ (reference sequence). The source is a woman aged 80 or older with acute or convalescent COVID-19. Sequencing input: peripheral blood. The V gene is TRBV7-9, the J gene TRBJ2-1, with a weak D call TRBD2 (5 bases). The CDR3 sequence: CASSLDGGRFF. The CDR3 nucleotides are TGTGCCAGCAGCTTAGACGGAGGTCGGTTCTTC.